This entry lists 20 T cell receptor beta chains sequenced from one sample in a study of control samples from healthy donors and cancer patients. Clones were sequenced by immunoSEQ multiplex PCR, and TCRdb holds only the in-frame ones, with some missing. The repertoire holds some 100,000 clones, with about 90% as singletons. What was sequenced was blood. The source is a woman aged 45-65 years in good health.

The J gene is TRBJ1-1, the V gene TRBV14; the D is unclear. The CDR3 contains 14 residues. CDR1 is SGHDN, CDR2 FVKESK, per germline. Trimming cost V 2 bases and J 1 base, with 8 bases left between them. The DNA for the CDR3 is TGTGCCAGCAGCCAACGATGGGGGAACACTGAAGCTTTCTTT. This sequence encodes CASSQRWGNTEAFF.

The J gene is TRBJ1-6, the V gene TRBV18, with D possibly TRBD1 on 5 matching bases. CDR1 is KGHSH and CDR2 is LQKENI in the germline V gene. This CDR3 contains 14 residues. Trimming took off 3 bases at V and 7 bases at J, with 10 bases between the two ends. The CDR3 loop reads CASSPTDKNSPLHF. The CDR3 nucleotides read TGTGCCAGCTCACCGACAGACAAGAATTCACCCCTCCACTTT.

The chain is built from TRBV7-9 and TRBJ2-1; D assignment may be TRBD1 or TRBD2 (6 bases each). Deletions cut 8 bases from V and 8 bases from J, with 19 bases between. Germline CDR1 reads SEHNR; CDR2 reads FQNEAQ (reference sequence). CDR3 length: 14 amino acids. The DNA of the CDR3 is TGTGCCAGCGGAACTCTGTGGGGGGCGGATGAGCAGTTCTTC. As protein: CASGTLWGADEQFF. The complete variable domain, with remaining parts taken from reference TRBV7-9 and TRBJ2-1, reads DTGVSQNPRHKITKRGQNVTFRCDPISEHNRLYWYRQTLGQGPEFLTYFQNEAQLEKSRLLSDRFSAERPKGSFSTLEIQRTEQGDSAMYLCASGTLWGADEQFFGPGTRLTVL.

This chain joins TRBV6-6 and TRBJ1-2; 8 bases match TRBD1. Losses at the gene ends were 6 bases for V and 3 bases for J; bases not matched to a gene: 12. Germline CDR1 is MNHNY and CDR2 is SVGAGI (reference sequence). CDR3 length: 16 residues. The CDR3 is CASRPLPTGDHYGYTF. CDR3 DNA sequence: TGTGCCAGCAGACCCCTTCCGACAGGGGATCACTATGGCTACACCTTC.

The chain combines TRBV4-1 with TRBJ1-1; D might be TRBD1 (5 bases). V was shortened by 2 bases and J by 4 bases, with 11 bases between the two germline ends. Germline CDR1 and CDR2: MGHRA and YSYEKL. The length of the CDR3 is 14 residues. The DNA for the CDR3 is TGCGCCAGCAGCCAAATTCAGGGTATCACTGAAGCTTTCTTT. Protein sequence: CASSQIQGITEAFF.

The chain employs TRBV6-6 and TRBJ1-2; D might be TRBD1 (5 bases). The germline gives CDR1 MNHNY, CDR2 SVGAGI (reference sequence). With 0 bases removed from V and 6 bases from J, the gap between germline ends came to 5 bases. The length of the CDR3 is 12 residues. CDR3 in amino acids: CASSYSGDGYTF. The CDR3 DNA reads as TGTGCCAGCAGTTACTCGGGGGATGGCTACACCTTC.

The chain employs TRBV3-1 (or the pseudogene TRBV3-2) and TRBJ2-1, with 8 nucleotides matching TRBD2. The CDR3 is 17 amino acids. V shed 1 base, J shed 1 base, and the junction held 6 bases outside the gene matches. In germline, CDR1 is LGHDT, CDR2 YNNKEL (reference sequence). The CDR3 region has the DNA TGTGCCAGCAGCCAAGGAATAGCGGGAACGTCCTACAATGAGCAGTTCTTC. This sequence encodes CASSQGIAGTSYNEQFF.

The V and J genes are TRBV9 and TRBJ1-1; D is ambiguous. V lost 3 bases to trimming and J lost 6 bases, with 12 bases between them. CDR3 length: 13 amino acids. CDR1 and CDR2 from the germline V gene are SGDLS and YYNGEE. The CDR3: CASSAAVRAEAFF. The CDR3 DNA follows: TGTGCCAGCAGCGCGGCCGTTAGGGCTGAAGCTTTCTTT.

The chain links TRBV29-1 to TRBJ2-5, with 15 bases matching TRBD2. CDR3 length: 15 amino acids. V was pared by 1 base and J by 4 bases, with 1 base of the junction left unmatched. Germline values: CDR1 SQVTM, CDR2 ANQGSEA. CDR3 residues: CSVEVGLAGGETQYF. CDR3 bases: TGCAGCGTTGAAGTGGGACTAGCGGGAGGAGAGACCCAGTACTTC.

The CDR3 region is CASRRRTELGRDTQYF. In DNA, the CDR3 is TGTGCCAGCAGAAGAAGGACAGAGCTAGGGAGGGATACGCAGTATTTT. The chain is built from TRBV5-6 and TRBJ2-3; D may match TRBD1 or TRBD2 (6 bases each). The CDR3 sequence is 16 residues long. V lost 5 bases and J lost 6, with 22 bases in between. Germline V CDR1 and CDR2: SGHDT, YYEEEE.

In this sample, this clone turned up once. The rearrangement links TRBV24-1 to TRBJ2-1, with TRBD1 identical over 8 bases. CDR3 length: 15 amino acids. The V and J ends lost 4 bases and 8 bases, in that order; junction bases with no gene match: 9. The germline gives CDR1 KGHDR, CDR2 SFDVKD. This chain's CDR3 is CATSEGDRGWDEQFF. The CDR3 coding sequence is TGTGCCACCAGTGAGGGCGACAGGGGATGGGATGAGCAGTTCTTC.

This rearrangement joins TRBV6-4 to TRBJ1-1, with D tentatively TRBD1 (5 bases). Per germline, CDR1 MRHNA and CDR2 SNTAGT. The CDR3 covers 15 residues. Trimming took 0 bases from V and 4 from J, leaving 12 bases between them. The CDR3 loop is CASSDSRGGVTEAFF. DNA for the CDR3: TGTGCCAGCAGTGACTCGCGGGGGGGGGTCACTGAAGCTTTCTTT.

The chain has TRBV18 and TRBJ1-2, with D unresolved. The CDR3 has 14 amino acids. Germline V gene sequence: CDR1 KGHSH, CDR2 LQKENI. Trimming pared 3 bases from V and 1 base from J, leaving 9 bases between. The CDR3 spells CASSPGSVNYGYTF. The CDR3 DNA reads as TGTGCCAGCTCACCCGGTTCGGTTAACTATGGCTACACCTTC.

The chain carries TRBV30 and TRBJ1-6; 11 bases fit TRBD1. Looked up from germline, CDR1 is GTSNPN and CDR2 is SVGIG (reference sequence). V shed 0 bases, J shed 7 bases, and the junction held 5 bases outside the gene matches. This CDR3 comprises 16 residues. In DNA, the CDR3 is TGTGCCTGGAGTGTACCGGGACAGGGGGGCAATTCACCCCTCCACTTT. This encodes CAWSVPGQGGNSPLHF.

The J gene is TRBJ2-1, the V gene TRBV5-1, with TRBD2 identical over 9 bases. Germline trimming cut 5 bases from V and 7 bases from J; bases unmatched to any gene: 16. The CDR3 runs to 17 residues. CDR1 is SGHRS, CDR2 YFSETQ, per germline. The CDR3 DNA is TGCGCCAGCAGGCGAGCGGGGGGTGAAAACAGAAGAAATGAGCAGTTCTTC. Translated, it gives CASRRAGGENRRNEQFF. Combining the CDR3 with reference TRBV5-1 and TRBJ2-1 gives the whole variable domain KAGVTQTPRYLIKTRGQQVTLSCSPISGHRSVSWYQQTPGQGLQFLFEYFSETQRNKGNFPGRFSGRQFSNSRSEMNVSTLELGDSALYLCASRRAGGENRRNEQFFGPGTRLTVL.

This chain connects TRBV29-1 to TRBJ2-7; no clear D. Per germline, CDR1 SQVTM and CDR2 ANQGSEA. This CDR3 is 11 amino acids long. Trimming left V 5 bases short and J 4 bases short, with 9 bases between. CDR3 sequence (DNA): TGCAGCGTTCGAGACGGTTACGAGCAGTACTTC. Its translation is CSVRDGYEQYF.

Here the CDR3 DNA reads TGTGCCAGCAGCTTGGCCCCGACAGGGGGCTTAGGGGGCTACACCTTC. Amino acids: CASSLAPTGGLGGYTF. This chain links TRBV5-4 with TRBJ1-2; 10 bases are a match to TRBD1. Per the germline V gene, CDR1 is SGHNT and CDR2 is YYREEE (reference sequence). V trimming: 0 bases; J trimming: 8 bases; junction bases outside the gene matches: 10. This CDR3 has 16 residues.

J is TRBJ2-2 and V is TRBV7-9; D is unresolved. CDR1 and CDR2 from the germline V gene are SEHNR and FQNEAQ (reference sequence). The CDR3 length is 15 residues. V lost 2 bases and J 8 bases, leaving 15 bases between the germline ends. The CDR3 spells CASSLRRGRSGELFF. The CDR3 DNA is TGTGCCAGCAGCTTAAGGCGTGGCCGGTCAGGGGAGCTGTTTTTT.

The rearrangement links TRBV24-1 to TRBJ2-2, with a tentative D call TRBD2 (5 bases). Germline-derived CDR1 and CDR2 are KGHDR and SFDVKD. V lost 4 bases, J lost 5 bases, and 10 bases lay in between. The CDR3 contains 14 residues. The CDR3: CATSDPTKTGELFF. The DNA for the CDR3 is TGTGCCACCAGTGACCCGACTAAGACCGGGGAGCTGTTTTTT.

The CDR3 loop reads CASSLGPPVDYTF. DNA of the CDR3: TGCGCCAGCAGCTTGGGTCCTCCAGTTGACTACACCTTC. The chain uses TRBV5-1 and TRBJ1-2; D not certain. V was cut by 0 bases and J by 10 bases, with 13 bases left in between. The CDR3 is 13 residues long. Germline lookup yields CDR1 SGHRS and CDR2 YFSETQ.